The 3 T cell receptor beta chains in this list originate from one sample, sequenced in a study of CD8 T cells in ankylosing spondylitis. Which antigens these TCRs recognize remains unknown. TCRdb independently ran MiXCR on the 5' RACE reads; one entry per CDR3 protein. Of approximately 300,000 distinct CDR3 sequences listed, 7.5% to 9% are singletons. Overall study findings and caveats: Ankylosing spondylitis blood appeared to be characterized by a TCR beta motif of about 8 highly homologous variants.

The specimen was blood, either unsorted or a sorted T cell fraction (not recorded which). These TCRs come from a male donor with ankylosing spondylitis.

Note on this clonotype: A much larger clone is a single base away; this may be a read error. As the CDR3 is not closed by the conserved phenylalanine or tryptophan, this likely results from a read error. CDR3 in DNA: TGTGCCTGGAGTCAGGACTCCGAGCAGTACCTC. It encodes CAWSQDSEQYL. J is TRBJ2-7 and V is TRBV30; maybe TRBD2 (5 bases). Trimming pared 2 bases from V and 6 bases from J, leaving 8 bases between. CDR3 length equals 11 residues. Germline V gene data show CDR1 as GTSNPN and CDR2 as SVGIG (reference sequence).

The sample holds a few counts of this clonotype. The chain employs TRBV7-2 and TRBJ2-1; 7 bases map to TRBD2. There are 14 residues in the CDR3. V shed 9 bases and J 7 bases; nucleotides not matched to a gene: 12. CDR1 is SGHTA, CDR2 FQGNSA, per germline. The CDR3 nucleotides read TGTGCCAGTCGAAGTAGGGGCGGGGGAAATGAGCAGTTCTTC. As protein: CASRSRGGGNEQFF.

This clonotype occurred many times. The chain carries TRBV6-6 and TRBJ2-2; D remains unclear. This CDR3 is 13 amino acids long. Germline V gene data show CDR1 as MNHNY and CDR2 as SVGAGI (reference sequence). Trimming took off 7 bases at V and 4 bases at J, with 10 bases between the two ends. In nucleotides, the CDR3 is TGTGCCAGCATTTCGACCCGCACCGGGGAGCTGTTTTTT. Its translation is CASISTRTGELFF.